One and the same sample provided the 24 T cell receptor beta chains below, sequenced in a study of T cells after yellow fever vaccination. TCRdb ran MiXCR on the 5' RACE reads and lists one entry per CDR3 protein. The sample contains a few hundred thousand distinct CDR3 sequences, less than 9% of which appear only once. Here the sequenced sample was CD4+ T cells sorted from PBMCs, taken 15 days after the yellow fever booster vaccination. These receptor sequences come from a man under 40 who received the YFV17D yellow fever vaccine.

The chain combines TRBV28 with TRBJ2-7; 8 bases fit TRBD1. Germline assignment: CDR1 MDHEN and CDR2 SYDVKM. The CDR3 covers 14 residues. Trimming cost V 6 bases and J 3 bases; bases outside gene matches: 7. In DNA, the CDR3 is TGTGCCAGCAGAAAGGACAGGGCATACTACGAGCAGTACTTC. It translates to CASRKDRAYYEQYF.

The V call is TRBV6-5, the J call TRBJ2-7, with D tentatively TRBD1 (6 bases). This CDR3 has 12 amino acids. V dropped 6 bases and J dropped 5 bases, with 11 bases sitting between them. The germline V gene encodes CDR1 MNHEY and CDR2 SVGAGI. CDR3 amino acids: CASRKTGNEQYF. In DNA form, the CDR3 reads TGTGCCAGCAGAAAAACAGGGAACGAGCAGTACTTC.

As regards this clonotype: The junction differs from germline at one of its ends, possibly a read error. The V gene is TRBV9, the J gene TRBJ1-4; the D is unclear. The length of the CDR3 is 18 residues. The germline gives CDR1 SGDLS, CDR2 YYNGEE. CDR3 in amino acids: CPSSVGGFLGSTNEKLFF. The CDR3 nucleotides are TGTCCCAGCAGCGTAGGTGGGTTTCTGGGATCAACTAATGAAAAACTGTTTTTT.

The V and J genes are TRBV20-1 and TRBJ2-7, with 10 bases lining up with TRBD1. Looked up from germline, CDR1 is DFQATT and CDR2 is SNEGSKA (reference sequence). V gave up 5 bases and J gave up 4 bases; unmatched junction bases: 5. CDR3 length: 13 residues. CDR3 amino acids: CSASDRGGYEQYF. The CDR3 coding sequence is TGCAGTGCTTCGGACAGGGGGGGGTACGAGCAGTACTTC.

This clonotype has just a few counts. V and J are TRBV7-8 and TRBJ2-3; D gene uncertain. The V end was cut by 4 bases, the J end by 2 bases, with 10 bases between. The CDR3 is made up of 14 amino acids. The germline V gene has CDR1 SGHVS and CDR2 FQNEAQ. The DNA for the CDR3 is TGTGCCAGCAGCTCCGGACGGATCACAGATACGCAGTATTTT. Translation: CASSSGRITDTQYF.

This rearrangement joins TRBV5-1 to TRBJ2-1; D is perhaps TRBD2 (7 bases). The CDR3 has 16 amino acids. From germline, CDR1 is SGHRS and CDR2 YFSETQ. The V end lost 0 bases, the J end lost 2 bases, and 12 bases lay between the germline ends. The CDR3 sequence: CASSLGGGPTYNEQFF. The CDR3 DNA is TGCGCCAGCAGCTTGGGGGGGGGCCCTACCTACAATGAGCAGTTCTTC.

The chain is built from TRBV14 and TRBJ2-1; no clear D gene. The germline V gene has CDR1 SGHDN and CDR2 FVKESK. V lost 0 bases to trimming and J lost 6 bases, with 9 bases between them. The CDR3 covers 14 residues. CDR3 sequence (DNA): TGTGCCAGCAGCCAAGAGGGTCTAGTCAATGAGCAGTTCTTC. Translation: CASSQEGLVNEQFF. Full variable domain (missing parts from reference TRBV14 and TRBJ2-1): EAGVTQFPSHSVIEKGQTVTLRCDPISGHDNLYWYRRVMGKEIKFLLHFVKESKQDESGMPNNRFLAERTGGTYSTLKVQPAELEDSGVYFCASSQEGLVNEQFFGPGTRLTVL.

The rearrangement uses TRBV10-3 and TRBJ1-1; D not certain. This CDR3 region has 11 residues. Per the germline V gene, CDR1 is ENHRY and CDR2 is SYGVKD. Between the trimmed V and J ends, which lost 4 bases and 11 bases, there was a span of 11 bases. CDR3: CAISVGGKAFF. The CDR3 DNA reads TGTGCCATCAGTGTAGGAGGAAAGGCTTTCTTT.

This clonotype was observed a few times. J is TRBJ1-2 and V is TRBV9; D is perhaps TRBD1 (5 bases). Germline V lookup: CDR1 SGDLS, CDR2 YYNGEE. This CDR3 has 14 residues. The germline V and J ends were trimmed by 3 bases and 8 bases, with 17 bases remaining between them. CDR3 bases: TGTGCCAGCAGCGCGACCGGGACCCGGGGAGGCTACACCTTC. As protein: CASSATGTRGGYTF.

Ten or more counts support this clonotype. The genes are TRBV28 and TRBJ2-2; no definite D call. Trimming removed 2 bases from V and 2 bases from J, with 9 bases in between. Looked up from germline, CDR1 is MDHEN and CDR2 is SYDVKM. CDR3 length equals 15 residues. CDR3 sequence: CASSLQTHNTGELFF. The CDR3 region has the DNA TGTGCCAGCAGTTTACAAACTCATAACACCGGGGAGCTGTTTTTT.

V and J are TRBV7-2 and TRBJ2-5; the D is unclear. This CDR3 contains 12 residues. Germline CDR1 and CDR2: SGHTA and FQGNSA. The V gene lost 5 bases and the J gene lost 2 bases, with 6 bases spanning the gap. The CDR3 sequence: CASSETQETQYF. The CDR3 region has the DNA TGTGCCAGCAGCGAAACACAAGAGACCCAGTACTTC.

This clonotype was seen many times. V and J are TRBV5-1 and TRBJ2-3; a possible D gene is TRBD1 (5 bases). Trimming took off 3 bases at V and 2 bases at J, with 13 bases between the two ends. In germline, CDR1 is SGHRS, CDR2 YFSETQ. The CDR3 contains 15 residues. CDR3 nucleotide sequence: TGCGCCAGCAGCTCAGGGTCGTCAACCACAGATACGCAGTATTTT. The encoded protein is CASSSGSSTTDTQYF.

A few counts support this clonotype. The rearrangement joins TRBV12-3 or TRBV12-4 to TRBJ1-1; D may be TRBD1 (5 bases). V was pared by 0 bases and J by 9 bases, with 14 bases between. The CDR3 has 14 amino acids. CDR3 nucleotides: TGTGCCAGCAGTTTAGCGCTTGGCAGGGTAAAAGCTTTCTTT. This codes for CASSLALGRVKAFF.

This clonotype was counted only a few times. This chain joins TRBV27 and TRBJ2-1, with D possibly being TRBD2 (7 bases). V was pared by 2 bases and J by 4 bases, with 21 bases between. CDR3 length equals 18 residues. Germline CDR1 MNHEY, CDR2 SMNVEV (reference sequence). CDR3 residues: CASSLLTSVGGGYNEQFF. The CDR3 nucleotides are TGTGCCAGCAGTTTACTCACCTCCGTGGGAGGGGGGTACAATGAGCAGTTCTTC.

The CDR3 DNA follows: TGTGCCAGCAGCGCCCGGGGGCGGGGCCCCTACGAGCAGTACTTC. Its translation is CASSARGRGPYEQYF. V gene TRBV11-2 combines with J gene TRBJ2-7, with D perhaps being TRBD1 or TRBD2 (6 bases each). This CDR3 has 15 amino acids. V was pared by 5 bases and J by 2 bases, with 16 bases between. Germline CDR1 is SGHAT and CDR2 is FQNNGV.

A few counts support this clonotype. The rearrangement uses TRBV19 and TRBJ2-5; D unclear. Germline V CDR1 and CDR2: LNHDA, SQIVND (reference sequence). The germline V and J ends were trimmed by 7 bases and 3 bases, with 12 bases remaining between them. The CDR3 consists of 13 residues. The CDR3 sequence is CASNSAQEETQYF. CDR3 nucleotide sequence: TGTGCCAGTAATTCGGCCCAGGAAGAGACCCAGTACTTC.

This clonotype was observed a few times. The J gene is TRBJ2-5, the V gene TRBV24-1, with D perhaps matching TRBD1 or TRBD2 (5 bases each). CDR1 and CDR2 from the germline V gene are KGHDR and SFDVKD. This CDR3 region has 14 residues. V dropped 4 bases and J dropped 5 bases, with 13 bases sitting between them. CDR3 amino acids: CATSDPRGVETQYF. CDR3 bases: TGTGCCACCAGTGACCCTCGAGGGGTTGAGACCCAGTACTTC.

The chain links TRBV5-1 to TRBJ1-2, with a possible D match to TRBD1 (6 bases). Trimming cost V 4 bases and J 2 bases, with 9 bases left between them. This CDR3 region has 13 residues. Looked up from germline, CDR1 is SGHRS and CDR2 is YFSETQ. CDR3 sequence reads: CASSGGMNYGYTF. The CDR3 DNA reads TGCGCCAGCAGCGGGGGCATGAACTATGGCTACACCTTC. The whole variable domain, remainder taken from reference TRBV5-1 and TRBJ1-2, is KAGVTQTPRYLIKTRGQQVTLSCSPISGHRSVSWYQQTPGQGLQFLFEYFSETQRNKGNFPGRFSGRQFSNSRSEMNVSTLELGDSALYLCASSGGMNYGYTFGSGTRLTVV.

This clonotype showed up just once. J is TRBJ2-3 and V is TRBV6-2 or TRBV6-3, with 8 bases that match TRBD2. Germline-derived CDR1 and CDR2 are MNHEY and SVGEGT. Unmatched junction bases numbered 12, after V lost 5 bases and J lost 5 bases. The CDR3 is made up of 16 amino acids. The CDR3 bases are TGTGCCAGCAGTCGCCCTCAGCGGGAGATGAAAGATACGCAGTATTTT. This translates into CASSRPQREMKDTQYF.

This clonotype has a count of ten or more. V and J are TRBV20-1 and TRBJ2-5, with D maybe TRBD1 (6 bases). This CDR3 has 13 amino acids. Deletions cut 6 bases from V and 7 bases from J, with 18 bases between. Germline CDR1 is DFQATT and CDR2 is SNEGSKA (reference sequence). This CDR3 is CSANLPEGGTQYF. The CDR3 region has the DNA TGCAGTGCCAACCTTCCGGAAGGGGGGACCCAGTACTTC.

There are many counts of this clonotype. The V gene is TRBV7-2, the J gene TRBJ2-7, with TRBD1 as a possible D gene (5 bases). This CDR3 is built from 13 residues. From germline, CDR1 is SGHTA and CDR2 FQGNSA. V was trimmed by 6 bases and J by 3 bases, leaving 12 bases between them. The CDR3 is CASRAPQGYEQYF. CDR3 DNA: TGTGCCAGCAGGGCTCCCCAGGGCTACGAGCAGTACTTC.

This clonotype came up many times. V and J are TRBV28 and TRBJ2-5; a weak D match, TRBD2 (7 bases). Germline V gene data show CDR1 as MDHEN and CDR2 as SYDVKM. The CDR3 runs to 12 residues. The CDR3 nucleotides are TGTACAGTCCGCGGGGGCCGAGAGACCCAGTACTTC. Its translation: CTVRGGRETQYF. Full variable domain (rest looked up from reference TRBV28 and TRBJ2-5): DVKVTQSSRYLVKRTGEKVFLECVQDMDHENMFWYRQDPGLGLRLIYFSYDVKMKEKGDIPEGYSVSREKKERFSLILESASTNQTSMYLCTVRGGRETQYFGPGTRLLVL.

This clonotype was seen only a few times. The chain has TRBV5-4 and TRBJ2-1; D might be TRBD2 (5 bases). From germline, CDR1 is SGHNT and CDR2 YYREEE (reference sequence). Trimming took 2 bases from V and 1 from J, leaving 10 bases between them. The CDR3 runs 15 residues. The CDR3 is CASSLAAVSYNEQFF. In nucleotides, the CDR3 is TGTGCCAGCAGCTTAGCAGCGGTTTCCTACAATGAGCAGTTCTTC.

The sample holds many counts of this clonotype. The V and J genes are TRBV11-3 and TRBJ2-7, with TRBD1 identical over 9 bases. The germline CDR1 and CDR2 sequences are SGHNT and YENEEA. J gave up 3 bases and V 2 bases, and 20 bases lay outside the gene matches. The CDR3 runs 20 residues. The CDR3 loop is CASSLTLLGQGMGGYYEQYF. The CDR3 DNA sequence: TGTGCCAGCAGCTTAACCCTCCTGGGACAGGGAATGGGGGGCTACTACGAGCAGTACTTC.